This T cell receptor (beta chain) was identified during a study of T cell repertoires in cytomegalovirus infection. On the study more broadly: A matching HLA type, together with CMV infection, was signaled by public TCR beta signatures.

TCRdb ran MiXCR on the reads and lists one entry per CDR3 protein. This table has about 680,000 distinct CDR3 sequences, approximately 24% appearing once. General study results and limits: Summed frequency of public TCR beta families distinguished CMV carriers with the relevant HLA. There were HLA-C-restricted CMV-specific TCR beta clonotypes dominating the ex vivo response.

Regarding this clonotype: The target antigen is unknown.

Sample: CD8+ T cells from PBMCs. The clonotype comes from a human donor in good health (CMV status not recorded). Some clones in this sample may be carry-over from other donors' samples.

CDR3 in DNA: TGCAGCGTTGAAGGCGGGGGGGCCAACAATGAGCAGTTCTTC. Translation: CSVEGGGANNEQFF. V gene TRBV29-1 combines with J gene TRBJ2-1; 9 positions agree with TRBD2. CDR1 is SQVTM, CDR2 ANQGSEA, per germline. Trimming removed 1 base from V and 5 bases from J; junction bases left unmatched: 3. The CDR3 has 14 amino acids.